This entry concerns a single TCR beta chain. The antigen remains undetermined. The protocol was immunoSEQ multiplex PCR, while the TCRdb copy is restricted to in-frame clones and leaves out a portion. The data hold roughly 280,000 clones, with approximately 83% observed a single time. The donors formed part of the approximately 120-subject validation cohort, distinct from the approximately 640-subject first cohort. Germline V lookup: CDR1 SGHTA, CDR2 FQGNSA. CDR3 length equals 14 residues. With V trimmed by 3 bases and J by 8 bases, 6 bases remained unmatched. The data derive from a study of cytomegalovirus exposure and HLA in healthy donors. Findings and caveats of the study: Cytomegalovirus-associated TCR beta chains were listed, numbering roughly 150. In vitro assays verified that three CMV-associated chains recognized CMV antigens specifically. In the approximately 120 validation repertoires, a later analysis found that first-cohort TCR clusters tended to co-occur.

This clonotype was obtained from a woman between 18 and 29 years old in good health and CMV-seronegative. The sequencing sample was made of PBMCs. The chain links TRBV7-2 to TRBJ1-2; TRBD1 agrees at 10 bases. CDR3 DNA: TGTGCCAGCAGCTTTCTGACAGGGGGCGAGGGCTACACCTTC. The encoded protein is CASSFLTGGEGYTF.